This T cell receptor (beta chain) was captured in a study of beta chain features in type 1 diabetes. This clone appeared a few times. Of the isolated RNA, all was reverse transcribed, and so the sequenced material was expressed TCRB transcripts. Using immunoSEQ multiplex PCR, the repertoire was profiled, and TCRdb retains in-frame clones only, with some absent. The sample carries under 300,000 clones, about 26% recorded once. The sample taken for sequencing was central memory CD4+ T cells from blood. This sequence was found in a man aged 25 to 45 in good health.

CDR3 nucleotides: TGTGCCTGGAGTGTAGGGGCGGACACTGAAGCTTTCTTT. Translation: CAWSVGADTEAFF. V usage is TRBV30 and J usage is TRBJ1-1; D possibly corresponds to TRBD1 (5 bases). The CDR3 extends over 13 amino acids. The ends were cut back, 0 bases at V and 3 bases at J, with 8 bases in the middle. CDR1 is GTSNPN, CDR2 SVGIG, per germline (reference sequence).